The TCR beta chain under discussion was sequenced for a study of control samples from healthy donors and cancer patients. The repertoire was sequenced with immunoSEQ multiplex PCR; TCRdb's copy has only in-frame clones and lacks some. The sample contains about 120,000 clones, more than 90% of which appear only once. Germline trimming cut 1 base from V and 2 bases from J; bases unmatched to any gene: 10. There are 17 residues in the CDR3. CDR1 is SGHTA, CDR2 FQGTGA, per germline. This clonotype was obtained from a man aged 18 to 35 in good health. The gene calls are TRBV7-3 and TRBJ2-7, with 8 positions matching TRBD2. The source material was blood. CDR3 region: CASSLILGLAVPYEQYF. The CDR3 nucleotides are TGTGCCAGCAGCTTAATCTTAGGACTAGCAGTTCCCTACGAGCAGTACTTC.